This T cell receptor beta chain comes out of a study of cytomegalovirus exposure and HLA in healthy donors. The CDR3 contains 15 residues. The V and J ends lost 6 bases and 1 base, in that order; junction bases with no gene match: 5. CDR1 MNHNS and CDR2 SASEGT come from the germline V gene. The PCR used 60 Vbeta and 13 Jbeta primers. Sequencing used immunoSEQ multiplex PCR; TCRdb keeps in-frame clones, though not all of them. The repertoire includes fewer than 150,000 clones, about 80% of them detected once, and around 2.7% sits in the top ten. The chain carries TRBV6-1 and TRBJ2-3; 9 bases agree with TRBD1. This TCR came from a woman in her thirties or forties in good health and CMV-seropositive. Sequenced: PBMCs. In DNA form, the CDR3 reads TGTGCCAGCAGAGGCCGGGACAGGGGCACAGATACGCAGTATTTT. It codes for CASRGRDRGTDTQYF.